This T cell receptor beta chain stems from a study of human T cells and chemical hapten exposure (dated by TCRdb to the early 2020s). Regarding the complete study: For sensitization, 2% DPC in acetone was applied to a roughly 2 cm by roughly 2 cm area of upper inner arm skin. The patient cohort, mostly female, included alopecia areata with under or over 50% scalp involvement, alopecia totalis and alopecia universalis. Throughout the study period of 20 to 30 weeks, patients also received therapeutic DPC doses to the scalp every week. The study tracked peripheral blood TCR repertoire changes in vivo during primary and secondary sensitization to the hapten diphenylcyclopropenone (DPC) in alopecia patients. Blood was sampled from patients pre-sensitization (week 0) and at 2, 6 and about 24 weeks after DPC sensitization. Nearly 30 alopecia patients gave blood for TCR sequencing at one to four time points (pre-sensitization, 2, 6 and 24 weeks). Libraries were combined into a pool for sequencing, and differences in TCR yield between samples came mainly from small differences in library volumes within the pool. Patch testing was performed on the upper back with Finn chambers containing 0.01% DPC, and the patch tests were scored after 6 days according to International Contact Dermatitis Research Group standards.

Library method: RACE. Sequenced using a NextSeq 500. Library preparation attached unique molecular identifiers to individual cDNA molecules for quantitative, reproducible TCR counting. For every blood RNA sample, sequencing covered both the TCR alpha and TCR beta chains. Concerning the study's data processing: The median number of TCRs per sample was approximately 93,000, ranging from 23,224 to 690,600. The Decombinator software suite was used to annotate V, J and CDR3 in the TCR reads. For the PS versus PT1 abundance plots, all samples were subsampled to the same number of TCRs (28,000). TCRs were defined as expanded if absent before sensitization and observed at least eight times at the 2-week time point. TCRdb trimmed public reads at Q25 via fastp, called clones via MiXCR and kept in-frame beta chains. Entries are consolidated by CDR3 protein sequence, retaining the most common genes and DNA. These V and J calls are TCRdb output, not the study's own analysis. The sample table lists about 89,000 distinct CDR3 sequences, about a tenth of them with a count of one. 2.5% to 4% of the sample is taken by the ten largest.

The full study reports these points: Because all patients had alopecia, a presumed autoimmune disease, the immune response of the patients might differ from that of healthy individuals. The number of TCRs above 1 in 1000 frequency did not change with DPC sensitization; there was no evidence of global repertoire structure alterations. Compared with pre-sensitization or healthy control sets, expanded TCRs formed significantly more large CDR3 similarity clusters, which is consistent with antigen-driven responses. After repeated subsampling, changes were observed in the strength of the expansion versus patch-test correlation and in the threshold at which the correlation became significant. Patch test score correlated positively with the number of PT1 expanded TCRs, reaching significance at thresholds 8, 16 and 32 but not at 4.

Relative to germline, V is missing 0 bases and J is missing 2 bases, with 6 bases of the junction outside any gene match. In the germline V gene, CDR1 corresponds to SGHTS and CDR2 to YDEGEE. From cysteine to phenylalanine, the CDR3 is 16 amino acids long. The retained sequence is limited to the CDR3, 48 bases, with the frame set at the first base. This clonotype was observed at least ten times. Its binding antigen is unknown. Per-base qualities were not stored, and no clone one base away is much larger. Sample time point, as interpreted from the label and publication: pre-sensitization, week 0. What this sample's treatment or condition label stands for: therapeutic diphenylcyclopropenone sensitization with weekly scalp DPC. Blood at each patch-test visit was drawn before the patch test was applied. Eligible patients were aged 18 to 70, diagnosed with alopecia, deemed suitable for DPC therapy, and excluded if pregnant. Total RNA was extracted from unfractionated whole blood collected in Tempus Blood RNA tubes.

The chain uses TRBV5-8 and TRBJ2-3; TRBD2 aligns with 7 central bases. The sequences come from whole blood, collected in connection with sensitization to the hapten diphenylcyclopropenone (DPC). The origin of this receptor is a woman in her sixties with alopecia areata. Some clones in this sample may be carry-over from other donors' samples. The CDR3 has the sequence CASSLVVGGNTDTQYF. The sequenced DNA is TGTGCCAGCAGCTTGGTCGTGGGGGGGAACACAGATACGCAGTATTTT.